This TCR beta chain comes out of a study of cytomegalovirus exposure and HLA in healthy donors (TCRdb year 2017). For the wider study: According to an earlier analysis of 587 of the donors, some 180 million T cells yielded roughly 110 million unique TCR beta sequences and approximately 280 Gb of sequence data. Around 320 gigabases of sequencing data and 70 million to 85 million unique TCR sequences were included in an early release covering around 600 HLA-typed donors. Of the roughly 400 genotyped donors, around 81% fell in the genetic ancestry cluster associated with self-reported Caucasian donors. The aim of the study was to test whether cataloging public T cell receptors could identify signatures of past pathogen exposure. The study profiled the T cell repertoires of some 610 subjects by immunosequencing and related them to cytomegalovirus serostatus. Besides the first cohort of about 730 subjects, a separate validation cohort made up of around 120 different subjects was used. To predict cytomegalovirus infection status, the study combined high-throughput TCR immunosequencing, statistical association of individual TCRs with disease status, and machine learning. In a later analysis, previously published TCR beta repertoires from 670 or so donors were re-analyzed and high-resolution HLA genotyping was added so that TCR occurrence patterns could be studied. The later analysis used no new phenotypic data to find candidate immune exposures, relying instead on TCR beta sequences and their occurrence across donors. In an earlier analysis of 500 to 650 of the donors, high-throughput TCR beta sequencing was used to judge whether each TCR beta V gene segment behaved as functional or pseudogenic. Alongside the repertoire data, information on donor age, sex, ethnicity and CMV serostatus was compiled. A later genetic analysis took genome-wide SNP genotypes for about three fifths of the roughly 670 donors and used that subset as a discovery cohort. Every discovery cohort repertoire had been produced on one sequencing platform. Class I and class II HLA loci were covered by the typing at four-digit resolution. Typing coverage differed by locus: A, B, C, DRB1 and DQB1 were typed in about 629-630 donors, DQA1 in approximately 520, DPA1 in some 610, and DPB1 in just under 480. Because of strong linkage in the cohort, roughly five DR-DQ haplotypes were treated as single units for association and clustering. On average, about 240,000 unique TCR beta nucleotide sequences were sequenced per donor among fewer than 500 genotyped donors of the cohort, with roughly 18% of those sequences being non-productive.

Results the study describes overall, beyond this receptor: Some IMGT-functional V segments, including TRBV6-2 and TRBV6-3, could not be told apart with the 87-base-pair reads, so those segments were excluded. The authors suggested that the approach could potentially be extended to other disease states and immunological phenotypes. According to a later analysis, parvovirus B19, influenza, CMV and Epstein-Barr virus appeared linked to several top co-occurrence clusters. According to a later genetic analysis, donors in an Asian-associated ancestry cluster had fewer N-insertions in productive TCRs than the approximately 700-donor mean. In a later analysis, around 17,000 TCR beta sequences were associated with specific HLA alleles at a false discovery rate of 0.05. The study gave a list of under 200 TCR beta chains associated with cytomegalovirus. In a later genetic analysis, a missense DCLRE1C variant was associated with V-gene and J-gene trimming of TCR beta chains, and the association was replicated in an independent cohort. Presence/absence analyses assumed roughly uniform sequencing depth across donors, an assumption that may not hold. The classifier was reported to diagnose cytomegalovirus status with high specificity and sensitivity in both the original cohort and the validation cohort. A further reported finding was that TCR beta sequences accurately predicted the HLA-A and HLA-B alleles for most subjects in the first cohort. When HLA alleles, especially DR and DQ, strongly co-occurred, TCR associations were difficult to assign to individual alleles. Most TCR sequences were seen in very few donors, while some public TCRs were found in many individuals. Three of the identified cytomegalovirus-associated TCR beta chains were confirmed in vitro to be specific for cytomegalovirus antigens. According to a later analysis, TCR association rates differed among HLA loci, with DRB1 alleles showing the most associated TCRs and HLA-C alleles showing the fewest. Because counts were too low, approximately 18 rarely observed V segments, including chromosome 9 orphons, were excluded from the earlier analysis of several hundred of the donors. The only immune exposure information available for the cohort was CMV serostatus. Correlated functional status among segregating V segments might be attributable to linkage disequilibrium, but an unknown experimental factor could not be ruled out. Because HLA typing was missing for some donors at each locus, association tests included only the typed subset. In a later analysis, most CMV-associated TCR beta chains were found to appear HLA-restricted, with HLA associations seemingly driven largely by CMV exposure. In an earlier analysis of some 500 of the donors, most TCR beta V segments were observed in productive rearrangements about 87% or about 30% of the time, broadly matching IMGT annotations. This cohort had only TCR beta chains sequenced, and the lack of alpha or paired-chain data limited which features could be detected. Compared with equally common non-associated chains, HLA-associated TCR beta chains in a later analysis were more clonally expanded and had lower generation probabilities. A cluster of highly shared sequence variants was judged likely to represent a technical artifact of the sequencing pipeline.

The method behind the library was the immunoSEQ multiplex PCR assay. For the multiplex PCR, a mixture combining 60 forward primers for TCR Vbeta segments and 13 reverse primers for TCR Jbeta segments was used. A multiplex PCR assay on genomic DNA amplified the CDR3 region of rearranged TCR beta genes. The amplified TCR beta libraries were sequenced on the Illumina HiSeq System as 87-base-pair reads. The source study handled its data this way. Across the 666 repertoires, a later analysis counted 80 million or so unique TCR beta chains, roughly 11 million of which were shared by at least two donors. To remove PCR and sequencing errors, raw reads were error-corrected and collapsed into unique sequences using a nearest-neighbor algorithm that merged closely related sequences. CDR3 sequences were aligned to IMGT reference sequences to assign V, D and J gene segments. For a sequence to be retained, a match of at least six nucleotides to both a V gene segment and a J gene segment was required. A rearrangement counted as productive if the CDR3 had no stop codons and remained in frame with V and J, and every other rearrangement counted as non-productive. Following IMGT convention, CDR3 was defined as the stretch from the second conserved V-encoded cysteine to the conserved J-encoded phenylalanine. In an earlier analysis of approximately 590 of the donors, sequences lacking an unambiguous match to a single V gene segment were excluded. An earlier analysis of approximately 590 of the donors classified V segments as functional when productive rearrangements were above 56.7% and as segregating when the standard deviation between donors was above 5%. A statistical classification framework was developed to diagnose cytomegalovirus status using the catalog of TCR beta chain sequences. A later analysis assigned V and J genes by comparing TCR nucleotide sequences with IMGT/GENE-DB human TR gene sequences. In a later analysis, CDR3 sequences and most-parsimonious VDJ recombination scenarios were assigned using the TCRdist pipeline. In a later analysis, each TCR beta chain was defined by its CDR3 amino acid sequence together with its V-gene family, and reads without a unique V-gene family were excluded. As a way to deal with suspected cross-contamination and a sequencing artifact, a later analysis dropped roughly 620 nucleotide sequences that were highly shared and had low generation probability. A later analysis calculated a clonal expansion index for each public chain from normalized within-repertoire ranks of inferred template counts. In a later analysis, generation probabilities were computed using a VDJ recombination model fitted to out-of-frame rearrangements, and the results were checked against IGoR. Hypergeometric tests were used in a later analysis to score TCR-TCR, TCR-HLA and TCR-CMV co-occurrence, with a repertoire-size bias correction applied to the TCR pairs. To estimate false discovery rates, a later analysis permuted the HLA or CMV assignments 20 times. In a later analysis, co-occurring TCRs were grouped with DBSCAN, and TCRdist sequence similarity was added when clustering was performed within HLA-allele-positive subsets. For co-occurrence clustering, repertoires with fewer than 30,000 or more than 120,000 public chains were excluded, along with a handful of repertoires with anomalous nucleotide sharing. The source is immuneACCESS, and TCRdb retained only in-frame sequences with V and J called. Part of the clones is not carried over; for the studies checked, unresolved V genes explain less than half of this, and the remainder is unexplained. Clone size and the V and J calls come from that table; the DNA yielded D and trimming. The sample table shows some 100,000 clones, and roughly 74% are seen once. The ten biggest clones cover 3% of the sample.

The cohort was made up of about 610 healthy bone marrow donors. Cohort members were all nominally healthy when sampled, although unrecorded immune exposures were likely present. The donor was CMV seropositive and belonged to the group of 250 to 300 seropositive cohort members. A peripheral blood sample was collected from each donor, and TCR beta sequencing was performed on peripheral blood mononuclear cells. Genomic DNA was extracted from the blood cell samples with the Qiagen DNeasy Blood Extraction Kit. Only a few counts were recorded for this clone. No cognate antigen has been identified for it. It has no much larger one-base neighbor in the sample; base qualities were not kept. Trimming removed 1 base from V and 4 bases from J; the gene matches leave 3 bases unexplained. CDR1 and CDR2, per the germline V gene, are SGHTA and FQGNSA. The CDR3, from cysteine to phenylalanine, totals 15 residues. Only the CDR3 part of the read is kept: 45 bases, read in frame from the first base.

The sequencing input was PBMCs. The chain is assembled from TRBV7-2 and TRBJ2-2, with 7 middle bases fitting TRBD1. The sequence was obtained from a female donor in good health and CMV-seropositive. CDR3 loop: CASSLGAGGTGELFF. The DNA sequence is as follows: TGTGCCAGCAGCTTAGGGGCAGGGGGCACCGGGGAGCTGTTTTTT.